The sequence of this T cell receptor (beta chain) was determined in a study of T cells in women clearing cervical HPV infection (dated by TCRdb to 2017 to 2018). Describing the broader study: Cases were 25 women with histologically confirmed HPV16-related CIN3 or worse, including 2 invasive cancers. The controls were 25 to 30 women whose single incident HPV16 infection cleared within 12 months with no development of precancer or cancer. Blood from cases was collected at the visit where the lesion was first found, while blood from controls was collected once the infection could no longer be detected. For cases, a median interval of nearly 150 days, with an interquartile range of about 90 to 210 days, was observed between lesion detection and blood sampling. HLA typing was available for only a few women, so HLA type could not be excluded as a confounder. This exploratory proof-of-principle case-control study, nested within the Guanacaste HPV Natural History Study in Costa Rica, compared TCR repertoires among women with different cervical HPV16 outcomes. Cases and controls were matched on age within five years and on year of sample collection. Median age was about 30 years in cases versus roughly 37 in controls, and baseline characteristics did not differ significantly. In the parent cohort, around 10,000 women aged 18 or older were enrolled in Guanacaste, Costa Rica, during about 1993 to 1995 and were followed for roughly seven years. As quality controls, five blinded duplicates were added to each group, bringing the total to about 60 samples made up of around 50 participants and about ten replicates. Beyond this particular receptor, the publication reports: TRBV6-7 relative abundance was lower in cases than in controls (roughly 0.12% versus 0.15%; Bonferroni P = 0.0008). Because the number of T cells per sample was unknown, the richness differences could reflect varying T-cell content rather than repertoire biology. Random forest classifiers combining richness and V gene abundances distinguished cases from controls with an estimated AUC of more than 0.75. Whether associations preceded infection or resulted from infection could not be shown with the cross-sectional design, and effector/memory subsets and HPV-specific T cells were not isolated. TCR repertoire richness was significantly higher in CIN3+ cases than in controls across sequencing depths, while evenness did not differ.

The immunoSEQ assay used multiplex PCR to amplify TCR beta CDR3 regions from an average of roughly 1.2 ug of genomic DNA per sample. To correct primer bias, the assay used a complete synthetic TCR repertoire to set an amplification baseline. Amplicons were sequenced on the Illumina platform. In the source study's methods: Sequences were error-corrected by clustering with frequency ratios and a modified nearest-neighbor algorithm and were then analyzed in the immunoSEQ Analyzer with IMGT gene definitions. TCR richness and evenness were averaged over 20 rarefaction repeats at each rarefaction depth, excluding samples with fewer sequences than the depth. V, D and J gene relative abundances were compared between groups with Wilcoxon rank sum tests, applying FDR correction. An intraclass correlation of about 96% for TCR richness and an average of roughly 83% across 66 gene segments were obtained from the blinded duplicates. Entries here come from immuneACCESS through TCRdb and include only in-frame sequences with V and J called. Some clones fail to appear in such tables; in the studies checked, an unresolved V gene covers under half of the shortfall, and the cause of the remainder is unknown. V, J and clone size are taken as reported in that table, and D and trimming were inferred from the DNA itself. The sample's own table lists about 40,000 clones. Less than 7.5% of the sample is taken by the ten largest.

Every participant had a single incident cervical HPV16 infection, and prevalent HPV16 infections were excluded. Cervical HPV DNA was detected with MY09/MY11 PCR, and genotyping was done with dot-blot hybridization. Roughly 16 mL of heparinized blood were centrifuged, and the buffy coat was split into aliquots, frozen at -30 degrees C, and then kept at -80 degrees C. QIAGEN kits were used to extract genomic DNA from the buffy coat specimens. The CDR1 and CDR2 encoded by the germline V gene are SGHVS and FNYEAQ. After removal of 5 bases from V and 4 bases from J, the junction retains 8 bases not matched to a gene. There are 16 amino acids in the CDR3, from cysteine to phenylalanine inclusive. The 39 bases shown cover part of the CDR3, and their frame starts at base 1. Notes on this clone: It lacks a known antigen. Read coverage stops 3 residues before the CDR3 terminus; the germline J gene supplies the remainder.

The sequence links TRBV7-6 to TRBJ2-1; TRBD2 agrees with 10 junctional bases. The material sequenced was blood buffy coat. This receptor was taken from a woman aged 18 to 75 with a cervical HPV16 infection that either progressed to CIN3+ or cleared (not recorded which). The CDR3 bases that were read are TGTGCCAGCAGCCAACTAGCGGGATCGGGATACAATGAG. This codes for CASSQLAGSGYNE. In full, the CDR3 is CASSQLAGSGYNEQFF.